This record looks at one TCR beta chain sequence and its context. The antigen remains undetermined. With survey level as its setting, the immunoSEQ assay was v3.0. Only in-frame clones appear in the TCRdb table, and some are missing; sequencing was by immunoSEQ multiplex PCR. The repertoire holds about 38,000 clones, with approximately 79% as singletons. V gave up 6 bases and J gave up 3 bases; unmatched junction bases: 8. Germline loops: CDR1 MNHEY, CDR2 SMNVEV (reference sequence). CDR3 length: 15 amino acids. The data are from a study of long-term antiretroviral therapy in people with HIV. Points from the study as a whole: Clones that had undergone expansion before ART prevailed in the repertoire throughout all time points.

The source of this sequence is a man aged 18 to 30 with HIV. The V gene is TRBV27, the J gene TRBJ1-2; 9 bases line up with TRBD1. This sample comprised unsorted PBMCs, obtained 1.5 years after starting antiretroviral therapy. CDR3: CASRRPGQGDYGYTF. CDR3 nucleotides: TGTGCCAGCAGACGTCCGGGACAGGGCGACTATGGCTACACCTTC.